The clone carrying this T cell receptor (beta chain) came up once. In germline, CDR1 is SEHNR, CDR2 FQNEAQ (reference sequence). The CDR3 sequence is 15 residues long. Unmatched junction bases numbered 5, after V lost 5 bases and J lost 0 bases. The Seattle patients joined while their infection was active and were tracked longitudinally afterward. In the original analysis: Using reference gene primer amplification, nucleated cell counts were estimated. The table came from immunoSEQ multiplex PCR; TCRdb's copy has only in-frame clones and leaves some out. V and J calls and clone size are copied from that table; D and trimming were computed from the DNA. The sample shows some 170,000 clones, roughly 83% of them seen only once. The data stem from a study of blood T cell repertoires in COVID-19. Across the whole study: The United States, Italy and Spain provided the acute and convalescent COVID-19 samples. The analysed material was cDNA or gDNA that came from T cells, B-cell-depleted T cells, or PBMCs.

This sequence originates from a woman between 40 and 50 years old with COVID-19, enrolled during active disease. V is TRBV7-9 and J is TRBJ1-2; 8 bases map to TRBD1. Sequences were obtained from peripheral blood. CDR3 sequence (DNA): TGTGCCAGCAGCACAGGACAGGGATCTAACTATGGCTACACCTTC. It translates to CASSTGQGSNYGYTF.